These 17 T cell receptor beta chains came from one sample sequenced in a study of shared clonotypes between healthy human individuals. Sequenced by immunoSEQ multiplex PCR; TCRdb stores in-frame clones only, minus some. The sample holds 2.3 million or so clones, more than 80% seen once. Sequenced: naive CD4+ T cells from PBMCs. Regarding subset: CD45RA+ positively selected. All receptors derive from a man younger than 35 in good health. Some clones in this sample may be carry-over from other donors' samples.

This chain joins TRBV5-1 and TRBJ2-5, with a tentative D call TRBD1 (5 bases). The V gene's germline CDR1 is SGHRS and CDR2 YFSETQ. The CDR3 length is 15 residues. V was trimmed by 5 bases and J by 1 base, leaving 15 bases between them. CDR3 protein: CASSSQSDSQETQYF. CDR3 nucleotide sequence: TGCGCCAGCAGTTCACAATCAGACAGCCAAGAGACCCAGTACTTC.

J is TRBJ1-2 and V is TRBV6-1; D possibly corresponds to TRBD1 (5 bases). Trimming stripped 4 bases from V and 2 bases from J, with 11 bases between. This CDR3 is 14 amino acids long. Germline lookup yields CDR1 MNHNS and CDR2 SASEGT. CDR3 in amino acids: CASSARGGNYGYTF. The CDR3 coding sequence is TGTGCCAGCAGTGCACGGGGGGGGAACTATGGCTACACCTTC.

V and J are TRBV15 and TRBJ2-3; D uncertain. The germline V and J ends were trimmed by 8 bases and 2 bases, with 11 bases remaining between them. The CDR3 has 13 residues. The germline V gene encodes CDR1 LNHNV and CDR2 YYDKDF (reference sequence). CDR3 DNA: TGTGCCACCGGTATGGCGGCCACAGATACGCAGTATTTT. This encodes CATGMAATDTQYF.

The chain has TRBV5-1 and TRBJ1-2; D ambiguous. Trimming pared 0 bases from V and 4 bases from J, leaving 10 bases between. Germline loops: CDR1 SGHRS, CDR2 YFSETQ. This CDR3 comprises 14 residues. The CDR3: CASSLELGIYGYTF. DNA for the CDR3: TGCGCCAGCAGCTTGGAACTCGGAATCTATGGCTACACCTTC.

The chain has TRBV5-1 and TRBJ2-5; 15 bases line up with TRBD2. The V gene's germline CDR1 is SGHRS and CDR2 YFSETQ. CDR3 size: 17 residues. The junction had 9 bases not matched to a gene; V was cut back by 4 bases and J by 5 bases. The CDR3 DNA reads TGCGCCAGCAGCCGTGGGACTAGCGGGGGGCCGGAGGAGACCCAGTACTTC. Amino acids: CASSRGTSGGPEETQYF.

The chain uses TRBV2 and TRBJ1-3; D call uncertain. Per germline, CDR1 SNHLY and CDR2 FYNNEI. Trimming stripped 4 bases from V and 5 bases from J, with 21 bases between. The CDR3 consists of 17 residues. This chain's CDR3 is CASSASRQAYHRNTIYF. Written as DNA, the CDR3 is TGTGCCAGCAGTGCGTCCCGACAAGCCTATCATAGAAACACCATATATTTT.

The chain carries TRBV7-8 and TRBJ2-7; the match to TRBD1 covers 9 bases. V lost 3 bases to trimming and J lost 0 bases; unmatched junction nucleotides: 9. The CDR3 is 17 residues long. Germline V gene lookup returns CDR1 SGHVS and CDR2 FQNEAQ. CDR3 loop: CASSFLQGAFSSYEQYF. In nucleotides, the CDR3 is TGTGCCAGCAGCTTCTTACAGGGGGCCTTTAGCTCCTACGAGCAGTACTTC.

The rearrangement joins TRBV28 to TRBJ1-2; D is possibly TRBD1 (5 bases). The V end was cut by 3 bases, the J end by 8 bases, with 10 bases between. Germline lookup yields CDR1 MDHEN and CDR2 SYDVKM. The CDR3 is 12 amino acids. CDR3 residues: CASSFRVAGYTF. CDR3 DNA: TGTGCCAGCAGTTTCAGGGTCGCGGGCTACACCTTC.

The chain employs TRBV28 and TRBJ2-1; 8 bases are shared with TRBD1. CDR3 length: 21 amino acids. Trimming at V came to 3 bases and at J to 9 bases, leaving 28 bases not matched to a gene. Germline values: CDR1 MDHEN, CDR2 SYDVKM. CDR3 nucleotide sequence: TGTGCCAGCAGTTTCACTGATGGACAGGGTGTTTCAACACATCGCTGGCGTGAGCAGTTCTTC. Protein product: CASSFTDGQGVSTHRWREQFF.

This sequence joins TRBV5-1 and TRBJ1-1; D may be TRBD1 (5 bases). This CDR3 has 15 amino acids. The germline CDR1 and CDR2 sequences are SGHRS and YFSETQ. V lost 0 bases to trimming and J lost 1 base, with 10 bases between them. CDR3 residues: CASSLVGDSNTEAFF. The CDR3, as DNA: TGCGCCAGCAGCTTGGTCGGGGACTCGAACACTGAAGCTTTCTTT.

The CDR3: CASSLPGRETQYF. CDR3 DNA sequence: TGTGCCAGCAGTCTGCCAGGGAGGGAGACCCAGTACTTC. The chain links TRBV6-5 to TRBJ2-5; perhaps TRBD2 as D (6 bases). CDR3 length equals 13 residues. Trimming removed 5 bases at V and 5 bases at J, with 12 bases between. From germline, CDR1 is MNHEY and CDR2 SVGAGI.

This rearrangement joins TRBV7-3 to TRBJ2-2, with D perhaps assigned TRBD1 or TRBD2 (5 bases each). V lost 2 bases to trimming and J lost 0 bases, with 10 bases between them. The CDR3 consists of 16 residues. Germline assignment: CDR1 SGHTA and CDR2 FQGTGA. This CDR3 is CASSLAGTSNTGELFF. In DNA form, the CDR3 reads TGTGCCAGCAGCTTAGCCGGGACCTCGAACACCGGGGAGCTGTTTTTT.

As for this clone: This specimen includes other DNA sequences encoding the same CDR3. V usage is TRBV2 and J usage is TRBJ2-2, with 11 bases that match TRBD1. This CDR3 comprises 14 residues. Germline lookup yields CDR1 SNHLY and CDR2 FYNNEI. V lost 7 bases, J lost 5 bases, and 3 bases stayed unmatched. This CDR3 is CASNRDRGTGELFF. The CDR3 bases are TGTGCCAGCAATAGGGACAGGGGGACCGGGGAGCTGTTTTTT. The variable domain in full, with the rest retrieved from reference TRBV2 and TRBJ2-2, is EPEVTQTPSHQVTQMGQEVILRCVPISNHLYFYWYRQILGQKVEFLVSFYNNEISEKSEIFDDQFSVERPDGSNFTLKIRSTKLEDSAMYFCASNRDRGTGELFFGEGSRLTVL.

This clone has only one observation. The J gene is TRBJ2-5, the V gene TRBV9; D may be TRBD1 (6 bases). The V and J ends lost 0 bases and 4 bases respectively, with 13 bases between them. CDR1 and CDR2 from the germline V gene are SGDLS and YYNGEE. The CDR3 totals 15 residues. CDR3: CASSVAARGPETQYF. Written as DNA, the CDR3 is TGTGCCAGCAGCGTAGCTGCCAGGGGCCCAGAGACCCAGTACTTC.

V gene TRBV29-1 combines with J gene TRBJ2-7; 7 bases align to TRBD1. The CDR3 contains 12 residues. Per germline, CDR1 SQVTM and CDR2 ANQGSEA. Losses at the gene ends were 7 bases for V and 9 bases for J; bases not matched to a gene: 12. The CDR3 sequence: CSAAFRGKGQYF. For the CDR3, the DNA is TGCAGCGCGGCCTTCAGGGGGAAGGGGCAGTACTTC.

This chain links TRBV13 with TRBJ2-1; D is possibly TRBD1 or TRBD2 (5 bases each). The length of the CDR3 is 17 residues. V lost 0 bases and J lost 2, with 14 bases in between. The germline V gene has CDR1 PRHDT and CDR2 FYEKMQ (reference sequence). Here the CDR3 reads CASSLGVGVQTYNEQFF. In DNA, the CDR3 is TGTGCCAGCAGCTTAGGAGTGGGGGTTCAAACCTACAATGAGCAGTTCTTC.

The chain recombines TRBV5-1 with TRBJ2-2; D is tentatively TRBD1 or TRBD2 (5 bases each). CDR3 size: 13 residues. Germline V lookup: CDR1 SGHRS, CDR2 YFSETQ. V lost 0 bases and J 10 bases, leaving 10 bases between the germline ends. The CDR3 region is CASSLGAGTELFF. The DNA for the CDR3 is TGCGCCAGCAGCTTGGGTGCAGGGACGGAGCTGTTTTTT.